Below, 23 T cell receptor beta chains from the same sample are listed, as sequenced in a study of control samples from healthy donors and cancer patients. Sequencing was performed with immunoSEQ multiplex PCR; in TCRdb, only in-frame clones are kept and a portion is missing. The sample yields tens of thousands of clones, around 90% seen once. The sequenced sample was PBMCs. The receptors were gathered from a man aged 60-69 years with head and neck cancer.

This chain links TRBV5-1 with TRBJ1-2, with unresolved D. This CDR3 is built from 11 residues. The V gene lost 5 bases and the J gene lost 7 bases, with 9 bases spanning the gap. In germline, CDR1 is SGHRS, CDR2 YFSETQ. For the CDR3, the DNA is TGCGCCAGCAGTCTGGGAGTTGGCTACACCTTC. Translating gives CASSLGVGYTF.

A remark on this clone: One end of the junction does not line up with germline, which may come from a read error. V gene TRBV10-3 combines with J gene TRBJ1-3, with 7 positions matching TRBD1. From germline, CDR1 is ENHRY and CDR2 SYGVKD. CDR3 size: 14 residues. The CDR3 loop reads CAIGETGTGNTIYF. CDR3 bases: TGTGCCATCGGTGAGACAGGGACTGGAAACACCATATATTTT.

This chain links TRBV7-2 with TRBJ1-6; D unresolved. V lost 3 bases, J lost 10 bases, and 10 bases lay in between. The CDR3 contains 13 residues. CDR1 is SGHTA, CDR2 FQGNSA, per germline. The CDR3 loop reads CASSFGYLSPLHF. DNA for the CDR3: TGTGCCAGCAGCTTCGGGTATCTCTCACCCCTCCACTTT. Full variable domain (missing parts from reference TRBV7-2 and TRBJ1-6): GAGVSQSPSNKVTEKGKDVELRCDPISGHTALYWYRQSLGQGLEFLIYFQGNSAPDKSGLPSDRFSAERTGGSVSTLTIQRTQQEDSAVYLCASSFGYLSPLHFGNGTRLTVT.

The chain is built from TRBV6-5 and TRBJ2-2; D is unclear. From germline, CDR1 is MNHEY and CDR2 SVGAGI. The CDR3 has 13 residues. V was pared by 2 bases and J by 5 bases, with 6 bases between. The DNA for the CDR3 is TGTGCCAGCAGTTACCTCAGAACCGGGGAGCTGTTTTTT. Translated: CASSYLRTGELFF.

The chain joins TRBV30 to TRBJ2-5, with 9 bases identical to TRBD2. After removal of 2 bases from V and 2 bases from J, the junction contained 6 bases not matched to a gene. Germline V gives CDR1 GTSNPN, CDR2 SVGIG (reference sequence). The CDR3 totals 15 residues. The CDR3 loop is CAWSIGLATQETQYF. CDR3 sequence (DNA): TGTGCCTGGAGTATCGGACTAGCGACACAAGAGACCCAGTACTTC. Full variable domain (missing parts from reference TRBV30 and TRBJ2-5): SQTIHQWPATLVQPVGSPLSLECTVEGTSNPNLYWYRQAAGRGLQLLFYSVGIGQISSEVPQNLSASRPQDRQFILSSKKLLLSDSGFYLCAWSIGLATQETQYFGPGTRLLVL.

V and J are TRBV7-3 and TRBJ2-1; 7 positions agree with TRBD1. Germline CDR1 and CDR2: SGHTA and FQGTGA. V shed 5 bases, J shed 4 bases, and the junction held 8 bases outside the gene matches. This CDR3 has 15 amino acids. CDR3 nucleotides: TGTGCCAGCAGCCCAACGACAGGGTTGTACAATGAGCAGTTCTTC. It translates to CASSPTTGLYNEQFF.

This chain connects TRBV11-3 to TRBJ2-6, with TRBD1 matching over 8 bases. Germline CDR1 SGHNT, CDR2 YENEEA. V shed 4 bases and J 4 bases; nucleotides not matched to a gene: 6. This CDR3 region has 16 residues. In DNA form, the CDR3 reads TGTGCCAGCAGCTCCGGACAGGGAGCGGGGGCCAACGTCCTGACTTTC. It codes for CASSSGQGAGANVLTF.

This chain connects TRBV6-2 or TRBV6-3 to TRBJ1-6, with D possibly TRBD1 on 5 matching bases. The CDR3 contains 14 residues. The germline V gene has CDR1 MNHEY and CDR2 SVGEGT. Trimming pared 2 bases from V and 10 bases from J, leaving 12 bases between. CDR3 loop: CASSYGGMSSPLHF. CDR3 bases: TGTGCCAGCAGTTACGGGGGAATGAGCTCACCCCTCCACTTT.

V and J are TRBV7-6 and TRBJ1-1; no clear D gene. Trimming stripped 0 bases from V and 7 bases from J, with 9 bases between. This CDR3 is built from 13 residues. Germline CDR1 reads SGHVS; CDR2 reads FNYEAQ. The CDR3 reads CASSLAVVCEAFF. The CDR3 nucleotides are TGTGCCAGCAGCTTAGCGGTGGTATGTGAAGCTTTCTTT.

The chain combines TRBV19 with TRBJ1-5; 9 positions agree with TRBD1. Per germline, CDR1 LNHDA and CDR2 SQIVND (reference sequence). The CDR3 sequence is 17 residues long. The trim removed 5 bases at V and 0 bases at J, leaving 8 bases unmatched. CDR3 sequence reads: CASSPGQGVGSNQPQHF. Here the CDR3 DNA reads TGTGCCAGTAGTCCGGGACAGGGCGTGGGTAGCAATCAGCCCCAGCATTTT.

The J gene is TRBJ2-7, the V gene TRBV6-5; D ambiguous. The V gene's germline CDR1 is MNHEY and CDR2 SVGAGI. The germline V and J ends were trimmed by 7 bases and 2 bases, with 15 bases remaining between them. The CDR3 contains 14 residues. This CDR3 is CASTRAGTAYEQYF. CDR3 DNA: TGTGCCAGCACTCGGGCAGGCACGGCCTACGAGCAGTACTTC.

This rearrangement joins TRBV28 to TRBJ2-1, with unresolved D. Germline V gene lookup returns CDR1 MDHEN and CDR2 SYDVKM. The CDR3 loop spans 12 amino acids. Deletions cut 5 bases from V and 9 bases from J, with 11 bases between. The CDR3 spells CASSDPSAEQFF. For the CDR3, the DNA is TGTGCCAGCAGTGACCCAAGTGCTGAGCAGTTCTTC. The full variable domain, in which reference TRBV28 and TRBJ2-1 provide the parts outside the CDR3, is DVKVTQSSRYLVKRTGEKVFLECVQDMDHENMFWYRQDPGLGLRLIYFSYDVKMKEKGDIPEGYSVSREKKERFSLILESASTNQTSMYLCASSDPSAEQFFGPGTRLTVL.

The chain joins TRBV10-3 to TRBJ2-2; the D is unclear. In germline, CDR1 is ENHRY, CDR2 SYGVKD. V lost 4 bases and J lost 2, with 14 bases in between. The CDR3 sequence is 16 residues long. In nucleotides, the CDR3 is TGTGCCATCAGTGCAAGGGAAAGGGTAAACACCGGGGAGCTGTTTTTT. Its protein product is CAISARERVNTGELFF.

For the CDR3, the DNA is TGTGCCAGCAGCCCATCATGGGAGCAGTTCTTC. It is translated as CASSPSWEQFF. This chain uses TRBV12-3 or TRBV12-4 with TRBJ2-1; D remains unclear. This CDR3 contains 11 residues. Trimming shortened V by 6 bases and J by 10 bases, and 10 bases separated the two germline ends.

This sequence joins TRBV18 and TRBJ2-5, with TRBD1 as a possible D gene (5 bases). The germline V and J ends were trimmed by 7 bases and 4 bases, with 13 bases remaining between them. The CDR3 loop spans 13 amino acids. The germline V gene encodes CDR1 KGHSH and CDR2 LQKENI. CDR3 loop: CASFGQGAETQYF. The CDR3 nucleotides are TGTGCCAGCTTCGGACAAGGCGCAGAGACCCAGTACTTC.

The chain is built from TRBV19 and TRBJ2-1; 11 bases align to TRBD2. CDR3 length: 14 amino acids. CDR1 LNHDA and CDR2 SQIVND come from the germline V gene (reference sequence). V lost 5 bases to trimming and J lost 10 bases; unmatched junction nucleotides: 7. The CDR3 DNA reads TGTGCCAGTAGTCCCCAGACTAGCGGGACAGAGCAGTTCTTC. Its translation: CASSPQTSGTEQFF.

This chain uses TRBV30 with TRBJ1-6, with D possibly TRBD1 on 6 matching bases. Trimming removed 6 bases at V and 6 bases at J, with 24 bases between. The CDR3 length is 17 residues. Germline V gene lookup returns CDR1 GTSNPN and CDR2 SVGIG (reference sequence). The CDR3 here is CACRPDSPGTFNSPLHF. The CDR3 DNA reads TGTGCCTGCCGACCCGATAGCCCCGGGACATTTAATTCACCCCTCCACTTT.

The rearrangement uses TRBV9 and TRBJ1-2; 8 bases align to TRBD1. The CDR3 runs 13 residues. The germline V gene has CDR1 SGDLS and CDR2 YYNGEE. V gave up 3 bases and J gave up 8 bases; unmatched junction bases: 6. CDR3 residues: CASSARRTGGYTF. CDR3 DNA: TGTGCCAGCAGCGCAAGACGGACAGGGGGCTACACCTTC.

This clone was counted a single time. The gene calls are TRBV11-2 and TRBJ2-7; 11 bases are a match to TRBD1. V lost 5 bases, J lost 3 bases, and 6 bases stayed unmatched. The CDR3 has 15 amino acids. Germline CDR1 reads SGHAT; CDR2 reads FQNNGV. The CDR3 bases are TGTGCCAGCAGCCTCGCCGGGACAGGGGGCTACGAGCAGTACTTC. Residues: CASSLAGTGGYEQYF. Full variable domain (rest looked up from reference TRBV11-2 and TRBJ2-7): EAGVAQSPRYKIIEKRQSVAFWCNPISGHATLYWYQQILGQGPKLLIQFQNNGVVDDSQLPKDRFSAERLKGVDSTLKIQPAKLEDSAVYLCASSLAGTGGYEQYFGPGTRLTVT.

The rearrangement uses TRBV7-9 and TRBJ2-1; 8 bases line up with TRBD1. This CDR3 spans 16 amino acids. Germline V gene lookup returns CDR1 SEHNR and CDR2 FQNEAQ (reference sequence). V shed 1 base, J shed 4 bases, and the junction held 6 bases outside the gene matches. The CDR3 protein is CASSLDGQGKYNEQFF. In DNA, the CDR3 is TGTGCCAGCAGCTTAGACGGACAGGGTAAATACAATGAGCAGTTCTTC.

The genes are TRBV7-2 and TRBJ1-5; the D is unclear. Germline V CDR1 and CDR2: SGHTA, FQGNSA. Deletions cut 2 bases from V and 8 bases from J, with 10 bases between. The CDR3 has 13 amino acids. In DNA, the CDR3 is TGTGCCAGCAGCTTATTCTCGAACGAGCCCCAGCATTTT. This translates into CASSLFSNEPQHF.

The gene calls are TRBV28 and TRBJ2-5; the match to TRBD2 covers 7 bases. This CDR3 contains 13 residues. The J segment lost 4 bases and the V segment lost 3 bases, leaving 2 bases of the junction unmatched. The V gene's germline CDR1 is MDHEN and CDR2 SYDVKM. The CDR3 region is CASSLGGRETQYF. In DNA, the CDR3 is TGTGCCAGCAGTTTGGGAGGGCGAGAGACCCAGTACTTC.

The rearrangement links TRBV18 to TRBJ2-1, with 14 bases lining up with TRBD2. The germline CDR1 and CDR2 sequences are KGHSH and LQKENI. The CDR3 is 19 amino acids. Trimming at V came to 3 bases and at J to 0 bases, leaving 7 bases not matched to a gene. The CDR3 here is CASSPRTSGRPRSYNEQFF. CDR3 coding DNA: TGTGCCAGCTCACCTCGGACTAGCGGGAGGCCACGCTCCTACAATGAGCAGTTCTTC.